This T cell receptor (beta chain) was retrieved from a study of blood T cell repertoires in COVID-19 (dated by TCRdb to 2020 to 2021). Concerning the study at large: Samples from collaborators originated in the United States, Italy and Spain and spanned both the acute and convalescent phases of COVID-19. The prospective study material was composed of cDNA or gDNA derived from T cells, B-cell-depleted T cells, or PBMCs. Deeply sampled blood TCRbeta repertoires from subjects exposed to, actively infected with, or recovered from COVID-19 were included in the dataset. A freely available public database, intended as a resource for researchers studying the immune response to SARS-CoV-2, is where the repertoires were released. Samples were obtained from the ongoing ImmuneRACE study (first 160 participants) and from about 1,300 subjects provided by 6 global collaborators. The sample metadata nearly always contained a de-identified subject ID, COVID-19 status, age in years and sex. Where available, HLA class I and class II types were obtained from metadata supplied by the sample provider rather than from assay-based typing. Overall study results and their limits: The quantity of clinical and demographic metadata differed by source and by participant and was supplied without curation.

At the junction V is shortened by 0 bases and J by 7 bases, with 4 bases in between. Taken from cysteine to phenylalanine, the CDR3 has 12 residues. Of all the DNA, just the CDR3 is kept, 36 bases in frame from base 1. Per the germline V gene (reference sequence), SGHKS is the CDR1 and YYEKEE is the CDR2. Turning to this clone: The antigen it binds to is not known. Base qualities are missing; no much larger clone stands one base away.

TCRbeta CDR3 regions were amplified from genomic DNA by means of the immunoSEQ Assay, a bias-controlled multiplex PCR. As for how the authors treated the data: Nucleated cell counts per sample were estimated from amplification of reference gene primers within the assay. To quantify the absolute abundance of each unique TCRbeta CDR3 rearrangement, sequence reads were collapsed and filtered. For each sample, productive Simpson clonality was calculated by taking the square root of Simpson's diversity index across productive rearrangements. Held by TCRdb, this immuneACCESS table contains in-frame sequences only and omits some clones. Under half of the omission traces to an unresolved V gene where checked; the cause of the rest is unknown. V, J and clone size reflect that table, while D and trimming were determined from the DNA. Counted in this sample were some 38,000 clones; about 76% of them appeared once. The leading ten clones occupy over 9.5% of the sample.

One collaborating source in Seattle enrolled patients while the patients were actively infected and followed the patients over time throughout the course of disease. Each collaborating institution followed its own protocols to collect whole blood in K2EDTA tubes. For TCRbeta analysis, collaborators shipped samples in one of three forms: frozen whole blood, isolated PBMCs, or DNA extracted from either of those sample types. This sequence uses TRBV5-5 and TRBJ2-2, with the D gene call left open. The sequencing input was peripheral blood. The TCR sequence derives from a man aged 70 or older with COVID-19, enrolled during active disease. The nucleotide sequence reads TGTGCCAGCAGCTTGGCCCTCGGGGAGCTGTTTTTT. It translates as CASSLALGELFF.